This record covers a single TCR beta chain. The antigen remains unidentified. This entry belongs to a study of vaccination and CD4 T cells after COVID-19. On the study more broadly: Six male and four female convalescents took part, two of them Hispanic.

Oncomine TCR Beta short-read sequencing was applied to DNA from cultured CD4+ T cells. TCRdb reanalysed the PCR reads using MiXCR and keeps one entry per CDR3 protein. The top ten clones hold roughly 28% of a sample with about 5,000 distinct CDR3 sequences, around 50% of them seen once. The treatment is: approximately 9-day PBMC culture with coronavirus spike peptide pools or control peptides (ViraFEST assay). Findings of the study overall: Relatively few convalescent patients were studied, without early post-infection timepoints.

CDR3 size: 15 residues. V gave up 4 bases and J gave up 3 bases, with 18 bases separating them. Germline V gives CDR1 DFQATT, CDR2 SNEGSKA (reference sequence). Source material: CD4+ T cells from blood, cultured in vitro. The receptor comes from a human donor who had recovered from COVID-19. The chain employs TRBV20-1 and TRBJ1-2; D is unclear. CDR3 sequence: CSAIRAGGFDYGYTF. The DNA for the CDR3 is TGCAGTGCTATTAGAGCAGGAGGGTTTGACTATGGCTACACCTTC.